This T cell receptor beta chain was sequenced in a study of shared T cell receptors in the human thymus. Sequencing was performed with immunoSEQ multiplex PCR; in TCRdb, only in-frame clones are kept and a portion is missing. The sample contains hundreds of thousands of clones, about four fifths of which appear only once. This sample was also put to use in a study of human thymus T cells. That report notes: The thymus was resected at corrective cardiac surgery.

The receptor comes from a boy younger than two with a congenital heart defect. The material sequenced was thymocytes.

In nucleotides, the CDR3 is TGTGCCAGCAGAGCAGCGGGAGCGGGCACAGATACGCAGTATTTT. Translation gives CASRAAGAGTDTQYF. The chain links TRBV25-1 to TRBJ2-3; 8 bases are shared with TRBD2. CDR3 length equals 15 residues. Germline CDR1 reads MGHDK; CDR2 reads SYGVNS. V dropped 6 bases and J dropped 1; count of bases not matched to a gene: 6.